This is a list of T cell receptor beta chains from one sample in a study of OX40 agonist ivuxolimab in advanced cancers. Sequenced by immunoSEQ multiplex PCR; TCRdb stores in-frame clones only, minus some. Found here are 40,000 to 50,000 clones, 75% to 90% of them singletons; the top ten hold roughly an eighth. Source: CD4+ or CD8+ T cells sorted from blood, taken in a trial of the OX40 agonist ivuxolimab. The receptors come from an adult with an advanced solid tumor such as melanoma, head and neck, liver or kidney cancer. CDR3s include the opening cysteine and the closing phenylalanine or tryptophan. A D gene is named only where the DNA matches it firmly. For some rows the clone size is stated as once, few or many, or as a class when expanded; others skip it.

TRBJ2-1	.	.	TRBV2	TGTGCCAGCAGTGACAGGTACAATGAGCAGTTCTTC	CASSDRYNEQFF
TRBJ2-2	few	.	TRBV7-6	TGTGCCAGCAGCCAAATAGACGGAGGGGACACCGGGGAGCTGTTTTTT	CASSQIDGGDTGELFF
TRBJ2-7	.	.	TRBV6-5	TGTGCCAGCACCTTTTATTTAGGGGACGAGCAGTACTTC	CASTFYLGDEQYF
TRBJ1-1	.	.	TRBV25-1	TGTGCCAGCAGTCTAGGGGGGATAACTGAAGCTTTCTTT	CASSLGGITEAFF
TRBJ2-3	.	.	TRBV13	TGTGCCAGCAGCCTCGGAAGGGGCCTGGGGCCGGCAGATACGCAGTATTTT	CASSLGRGLGPADTQYF
TRBJ1-3	once	.	TRBV6-1	TGTGCCAGCAGTGAGGATGGGACACCAAGAAACACCATATATTTT	CASSEDGTPRNTIYF
TRBJ2-5	.	.	TRBV28	TGTGCCAGCAGTTTAGAAGAGACCCAGTACTTC	CASSLEETQYF
TRBJ2-7	.	TRBD2	TRBV28	TGTGCCAGCACCCTCGACCCCCGGGGGGACGAGCAGTACTTC	CASTLDPRGDEQYF
TRBJ2-7	.	.	TRBV6-5	TGTGCCAGCACCATAGGGGGTGAGCAGTACTTC	CASTIGGEQYF
TRBJ2-3	.	.	TRBV25-1	TGTGCCAGCAGTGAAGGCAGGCGTAGCACAGATACGCAGTATTTT	CASSEGRRSTDTQYF
TRBJ2-4	medium-sized	TRBD2	TRBV4-1	TGCGCCAGCAGCCACTTACTAGCGGGAGGTCTAGCCAAAAACATTCAGTACTTC	CASSHLLAGGLAKNIQYF
TRBJ2-7	.	.	TRBV7-2	TGTGCCAGCAGCCAAGGAGGGGGTGCCTCCTACGAGCAGTACTTC	CASSQGGGASYEQYF
TRBJ1-6	.	TRBD1	TRBV5-6	TGTGCCAGCAGCTGGGACAGGGAGAATTCACCCCTCCACTTT	CASSWDRENSPLHF
TRBJ2-3	.	TRBD2	TRBV7-6	TGTGCCAGCAGCTTATACGGGAGGGCCTCAGATACGCAGTATTTT	CASSLYGRASDTQYF
TRBJ1-6	.	.	TRBV6-1	TGTGCCAGCAGTGAAGTGGGTAGCTCCTATAATTCACCCCTCCACTTT	CASSEVGSSYNSPLHF
TRBJ2-1	.	TRBD2	TRBV28	TGTGCCAGCAGCCTGGACAGGGGACTAGCGGGAGTATTCAATGAGCAGTTCTTC	CASSLDRGLAGVFNEQFF
TRBJ1-1	medium-sized	.	TRBV2	TGTGCCAGCAGTAAGGCGATAGGGCCAGCTTTCTTT	CASSKAIGPAFF
TRBJ2-5	once	.	TRBV7-9	TGTGCCAGCAGGGTGAGCGGGTACCAAGAGACCCAGTACTTC	CASRVSGYQETQYF
TRBJ1-1	.	TRBD1	TRBV15	TGTGCCACCAGAACTACAGGGGAGGAGAACACTGAAGCTTTCTTT	CATRTTGEENTEAFF
TRBJ2-3	.	TRBD2	TRBV28	TGTGCCAGCAGTTCCTTCCTAGCGGGAGGGAGGGGAGATACGCAGTATTTT	CASSSFLAGGRGDTQYF
TRBJ2-3	.	TRBD1	TRBV9	TGTGCCAGCAGCGTAGCGGGGACAGGGTTTGCAGATACGCAGTATTTT	CASSVAGTGFADTQYF
TRBJ2-7	.	TRBD2	TRBV30	TGTGCCAGGGAGGGGTCGAGCTCCTACGAGCAGTACTTC	CAREGSSSYEQYF
TRBJ1-1	.	.	TRBV30	TGTGCCTGGAGTACCGGGGGGACCACTGAAGCTTTCTTT	CAWSTGGTTEAFF
TRBJ2-2	.	TRBD1	TRBV7-9	TGTGCCAGCAGCGGACAGGGAGGCACCGGGGAGCTGTTTTTT	CASSGQGGTGELFF
TRBJ2-5	.	.	TRBV7-9	TGTGCCAGCAGCTTAGAAGCCCACCGAGAGACCCAGTACTTC	CASSLEAHRETQYF
TRBJ2-5	.	TRBD2	TRBV25-1	TGTGCCAGCAGTGAATTATATAGCGGGGACCGCAACTTC	CASSELYSGDRNF
TRBJ2-2	once	TRBD2	TRBV30	TGTGCCAGTAGCGGGAGGTTCACCGGGGAGCTGTTTTTT	CASSGRFTGELFF
TRBJ2-1	.	.	TRBV5-6	TGTGCCAGCAGCTGGGGGGGACAGTGTTTCTTC	CASSWGGQCFF
TRBJ1-1	.	.	TRBV4-1	TGCGCCAGCAGCCAAGAAGGTATGGTGGAAGCTTTCTTT	CASSQEGMVEAFF
TRBJ2-3	.	TRBD1	TRBV27	TGTGCCAGCAGTCCCCGAGGCAGGGGGACAGATACGCAGTATTTT	CASSPRGRGTDTQYF
TRBJ2-6	.	TRBD1	TRBV4-1	TGCGCCAGCAGCCAAGTTTTCTCAGGGGGCTCTAGCCGTGGGGCCAACGTCCTGACTTTC	CASSQVFSGGSSRGANVLTF
TRBJ2-5	.	TRBD1	TRBV27	TGTGCCAGCAGACCGGACAGGGACGAGACCCAGTACTTC	CASRPDRDETQYF
TRBJ2-7	.	.	TRBV28	TGTGCCAGCAGGCCCAGCGGAACGACCTACGAGCAGTACTTC	CASRPSGTTYEQYF
TRBJ2-1	once	TRBD2	TRBV2	TGTGCCAGCAGTGAAGGGGCTAGCGGGAGGCTGTACAATGAGCAGTTCTTC	CASSEGASGRLYNEQFF
TRBJ2-1	.	.	TRBV27	TGTGCCAGCAGTCCATGGACCGGGCCAAGGGAGCAGTTCTTC	CASSPWTGPREQFF
TRBJ1-4	.	.	TRBV27	TGTGCCAGCAGTCCCCGACAGGACGGGGATGAAAAACTGTTTTTT	CASSPRQDGDEKLFF
TRBJ2-2	.	.	TRBV25-1	TGTGCCAGCAGTGATATAGCAGGGGTGAACACCGGGGAGCTGTTTTTT	CASSDIAGVNTGELFF
TRBJ1-2	.	TRBD1	TRBV30	TGTGCCTGGACCGACCGGACAGGCTATGGCTACACCTTC	CAWTDRTGYGYTF
TRBJ1-1	.	.	TRBV5-4	TGTGCCAGCAGCTTTGGGCGGATGAACACTGAAGCTTTCTTT	CASSFGRMNTEAFF
TRBJ1-3	medium-sized	.	TRBV6-5	TGTGCCAGCAGTCAAGGGGGAGGCCCTGGAAACACCATATATTTT	CASSQGGGPGNTIYF
TRBJ2-1	.	.	TRBV27	TGTGCCAGCAGTGCCCTTCACCTTGGGCTAGCGCTAAGCTCCTACAATGAGCAGTTCTTC	CASSALHLGLALSSYNEQFF
TRBJ2-3	.	.	TRBV9	TGTGCCAGCAGCGTAATGGGTCGGGCAGATACGCAGTATTTT	CASSVMGRADTQYF